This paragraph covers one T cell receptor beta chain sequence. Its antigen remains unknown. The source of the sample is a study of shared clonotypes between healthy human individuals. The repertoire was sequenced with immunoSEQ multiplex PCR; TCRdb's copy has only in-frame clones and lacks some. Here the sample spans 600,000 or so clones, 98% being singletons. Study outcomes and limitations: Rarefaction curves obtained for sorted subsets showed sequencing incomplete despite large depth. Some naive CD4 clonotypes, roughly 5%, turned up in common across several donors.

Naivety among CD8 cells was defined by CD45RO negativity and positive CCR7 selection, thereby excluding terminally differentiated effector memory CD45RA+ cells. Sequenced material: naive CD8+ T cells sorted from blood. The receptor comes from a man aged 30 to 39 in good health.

CDR3 amino acids: CASSTGQVSQETQYF. The CDR3 DNA sequence: TGTGCCAGCAGCACGGGACAGGTTTCTCAAGAGACCCAGTACTTC. The chain links TRBV11-2 to TRBJ2-5, with TRBD1 identical over 8 bases. This CDR3 has 15 amino acids. V dropped 5 bases and J dropped 2; count of bases not matched to a gene: 7. Germline CDR1 reads SGHAT; CDR2 reads FQNNGV.